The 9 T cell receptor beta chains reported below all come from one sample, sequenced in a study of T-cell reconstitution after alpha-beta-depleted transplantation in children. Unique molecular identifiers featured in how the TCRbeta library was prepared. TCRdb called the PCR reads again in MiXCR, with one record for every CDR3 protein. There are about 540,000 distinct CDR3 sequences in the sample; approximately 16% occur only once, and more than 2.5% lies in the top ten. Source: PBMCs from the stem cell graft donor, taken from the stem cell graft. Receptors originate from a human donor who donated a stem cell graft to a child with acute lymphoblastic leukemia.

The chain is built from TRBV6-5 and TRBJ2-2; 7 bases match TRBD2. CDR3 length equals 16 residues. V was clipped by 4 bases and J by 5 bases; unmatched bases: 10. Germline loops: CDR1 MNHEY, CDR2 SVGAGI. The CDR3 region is CASSSHPGLLTGELFF. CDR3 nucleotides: TGTGCCAGCAGTTCTCACCCGGGACTATTGACCGGGGAGCTGTTTTTT.

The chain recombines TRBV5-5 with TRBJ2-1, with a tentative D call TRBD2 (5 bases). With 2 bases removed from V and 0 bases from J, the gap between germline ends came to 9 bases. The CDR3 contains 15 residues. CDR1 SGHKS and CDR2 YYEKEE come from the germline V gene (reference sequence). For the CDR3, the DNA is TGTGCCAGCAGCTTTAACGGGGACTCCTACAATGAGCAGTTCTTC. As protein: CASSFNGDSYNEQFF.

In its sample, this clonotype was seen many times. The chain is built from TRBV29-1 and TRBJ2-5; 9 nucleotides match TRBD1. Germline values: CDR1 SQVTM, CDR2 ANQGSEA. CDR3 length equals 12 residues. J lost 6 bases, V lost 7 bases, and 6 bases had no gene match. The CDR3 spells CSESTGGKTQYF. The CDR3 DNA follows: TGCAGCGAATCGACAGGGGGGAAGACCCAGTACTTC.

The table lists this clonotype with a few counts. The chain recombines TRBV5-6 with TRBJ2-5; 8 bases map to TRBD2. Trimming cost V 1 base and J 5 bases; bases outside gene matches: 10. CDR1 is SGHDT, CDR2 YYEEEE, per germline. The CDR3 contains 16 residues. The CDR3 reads CASSLSPGLVEETQYF. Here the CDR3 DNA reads TGTGCCAGCAGCTTGTCCCCGGGACTAGTAGAGGAGACCCAGTACTTC. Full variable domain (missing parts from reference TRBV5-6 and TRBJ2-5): DAGVTQSPTHLIKTRGQQVTLRCSPKSGHDTVSWYQQALGQGPQFIFQYYEEEERQRGNFPDRFSGHQFPNYSSELNVNALLLGDSALYLCASSLSPGLVEETQYFGPGTRLLVL.

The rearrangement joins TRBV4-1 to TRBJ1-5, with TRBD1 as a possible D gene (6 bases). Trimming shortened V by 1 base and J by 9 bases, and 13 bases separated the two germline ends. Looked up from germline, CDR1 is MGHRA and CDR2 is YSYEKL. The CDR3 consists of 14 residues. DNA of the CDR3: TGCGCCAGCAGCCAAGCAGGGGTGCTGGGGCCCCAGCATTTT. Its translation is CASSQAGVLGPQHF.

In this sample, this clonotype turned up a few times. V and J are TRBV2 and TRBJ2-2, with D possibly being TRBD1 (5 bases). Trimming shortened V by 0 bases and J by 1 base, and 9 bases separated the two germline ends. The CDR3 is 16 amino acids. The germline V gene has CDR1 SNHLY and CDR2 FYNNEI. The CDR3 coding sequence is TGTGCCAGCAGTGAAGCCCATGGACAGAACACCGGGGAGCTGTTTTTT. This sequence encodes CASSEAHGQNTGELFF.

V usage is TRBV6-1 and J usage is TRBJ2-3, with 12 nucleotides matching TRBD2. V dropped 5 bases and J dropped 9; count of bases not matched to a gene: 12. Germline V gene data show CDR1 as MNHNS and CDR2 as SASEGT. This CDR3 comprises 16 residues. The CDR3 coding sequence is TGTGCCAGCAGTCTAGGGACTAGCGGGTCCCAGCGAACGCAGTATTTT. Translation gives CASSLGTSGSQRTQYF.

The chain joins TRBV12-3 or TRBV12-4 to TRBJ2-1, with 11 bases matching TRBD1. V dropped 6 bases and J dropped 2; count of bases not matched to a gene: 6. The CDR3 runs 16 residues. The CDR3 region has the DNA TGTGCCAGCAGAATCCGGGACAGGGGGGCCTACAATGAGCAGTTCTTC. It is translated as CASRIRDRGAYNEQFF.

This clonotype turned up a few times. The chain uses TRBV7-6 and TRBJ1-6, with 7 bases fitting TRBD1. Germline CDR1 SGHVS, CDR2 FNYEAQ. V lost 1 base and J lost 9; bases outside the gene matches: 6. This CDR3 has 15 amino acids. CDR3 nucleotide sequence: TGTGCCAGCAGCTTAGGTTCAGGGGGTTTTTCACCCCTCCACTTT. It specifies CASSLGSGGFSPLHF. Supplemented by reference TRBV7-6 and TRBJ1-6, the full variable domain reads GAGVSQSPRYKVTKRGQDVALRCDPISGHVSLYWYRQALGQGPEFLTYFNYEAQQDKSGLPNDRFSAERPEGSISTLTIQRTEQRDSAMYRCASSLGSGGFSPLHFGNGTRLTVT.